The 10 T cell receptor beta chains below all came from one sample that was sequenced in a study of blood T cells in healthy people across ages (dated by TCRdb to 2014 to 2015). Library preparation employed 5' RACE. Instrument on record: Illumina HiSeq 2500. A second PCR of about 6 to 11 cycles was performed with a sample-barcoded 5' primer and a J-beta primer mix. TCRdb reprocessing: public reads trimmed at Q25 with fastp, clones called with MiXCR, in-frame beta chains kept. Every entry covers one CDR3 protein and lists the most common genes and DNA from its rows. A total of 1,100,000 or so distinct CDR3 sequences appear in this sample, around 43% of them only once. In total, the top ten clones hold 18% of the sample. The sequencing sample was made of blood. All receptors derive from a woman aged 60-70 years in good health.

The CDR3 region is CASSLAGDYIQYF. Here the CDR3 DNA reads TGTGCCAGCAGCTTGGCAGGGGATTACATTCAGTACTTC. V is TRBV5-4 and J is TRBJ2-7, with a possible D match to TRBD1 (6 bases). The J call is doubtful: the DNA matches TRBJ2-4 better. CDR3 length equals 13 residues. The germline CDR1 and CDR2 sequences are SGHNT and YYREEE (reference sequence).

The chain has TRBV6-6 and TRBJ2-3; 10 bases align to TRBD1. The germline gives CDR1 MNHNY, CDR2 SVGAGI (reference sequence). The CDR3 has 15 amino acids. V was pared by 6 bases and J by 4 bases, with 7 bases of the junction left unmatched. CDR3 DNA sequence: TGTGCCAGCAGAACCCGGGACAGGGGTCCAGATACGCAGTATTTT. Translated: CASRTRDRGPDTQYF.

This clonotype was counted only a few times. This chain links TRBV7-9 with TRBJ2-5; D is ambiguous. CDR3 length equals 14 residues. Trimming shortened V by 6 bases and J by 0 bases, and 11 bases separated the two germline ends. CDR1 SEHNR and CDR2 FQNEAQ come from the germline V gene (reference sequence). Written as DNA, the CDR3 is TGTGCCAGCAGTCTAAGTTACGACCAAGAGACCCAGTACTTC. Protein sequence: CASSLSYDQETQYF.

This clonotype occurred a few times. The CDR3 sequence: CSVDTGTASYEQYF. The CDR3 DNA reads TGCAGCGTTGATACCGGGACAGCCTCCTACGAGCAGTACTTC. The chain links TRBV29-1 to TRBJ2-7; TRBD1 matches at 7 bases. Germline trimming cut 3 bases from V and 0 bases from J; bases unmatched to any gene: 5. This CDR3 contains 14 residues. CDR1 and CDR2 from the germline V gene are SQVTM and ANQGSEA.

The rearrangement uses TRBV12-3 or TRBV12-4 and TRBJ2-1; D is ambiguous. The DNA end lines up better with TRBJ2-7; the J call may be wrong. This CDR3 has 15 amino acids. The CDR3 loop reads CASSLYRSSYNEQYF. The CDR3 DNA is TGTGCCAGCAGTTTGTACCGTAGCTCCTACAATGAGCAGTACTTC.

This clonotype was seen a few times. The rearrangement uses TRBV4-1 and TRBJ2-3; 7 bases map to TRBD2. The J segment lost 2 bases and the V segment lost 3 bases, leaving 8 bases of the junction unmatched. Germline assignment: CDR1 MGHRA and CDR2 YSYEKL. This CDR3 comprises 16 residues. The CDR3 DNA sequence: TGCGCCAGCAGCCACCGGTTACGGGAGGTCACAGATACGCAGTATTTT. Protein sequence: CASSHRLREVTDTQYF.

Here the CDR3 reads CASKNGQGSSYEQYF. The CDR3 DNA reads TGTGCCAGCAAAAATGGACAGGGGAGCTCCTACGAGCAGTACTTC. This sequence joins TRBV28 and TRBJ2-7; 9 nucleotides align to TRBD1. CDR3 length: 15 residues. Unmatched junction bases numbered 7, after V lost 7 bases and J lost 0 bases. The germline V gene encodes CDR1 MDHEN and CDR2 SYDVKM.

The rearrangement uses TRBV29-1 and TRBJ2-7; D is unresolved. The CDR3 consists of 12 residues. Germline CDR1 is SQVTM and CDR2 is ANQGSEA. V lost 4 bases to trimming and J lost 0 bases, with 7 bases between them. The CDR3 coding sequence is TGCAGCGTTGTCAGCCACTCCTACGAGCAGTACTTC. This codes for CSVVSHSYEQYF.

The CDR3 protein is CSSKGQIAYEQYF. In nucleotides, the CDR3 is TGCAGTTCAAAGGGACAGATTGCCTACGAGCAGTACTTC. The rearrangement joins TRBV20-1 to TRBJ2-7, with 7 positions matching TRBD1. After removal of 8 bases from V and 2 bases from J, the junction contained 9 bases not matched to a gene. The CDR3 is made up of 13 amino acids. Germline V lookup: CDR1 DFQATT, CDR2 SNEGSKA (reference sequence).

This clonotype showed up just once. The junction does not match germline at one end; this may be a read error. The CDR3 spells CNARDGAKMTQETQYF. DNA for the CDR3: TGCAATGCTAGAGATGGCGCAAAGATGACCCAAGAGACCCAGTACTTC. The chain recombines TRBV20-1 with TRBJ2-5; D not certain. Germline V gene data show CDR1 as DFQATT and CDR2 as SNEGSKA (reference sequence). The CDR3 is made up of 16 amino acids.